These 14 T cell receptor beta chains share one sample of origin, sequenced in a study of shared clonotypes between healthy human individuals. Method: immunoSEQ multiplex PCR; TCRdb's copy keeps in-frame clones and lacks some. The sample holds 2 million to 3 million clones, approximately 94% seen once. Source material: naive CD4+ T cells sorted from blood. Subset meaning: CD45RA+ positively selected. The receptors come from a man aged 18-30 years in good health.

V gene TRBV10-3 combines with J gene TRBJ1-2; 10 positions match TRBD1. The ends lost 7 bases at V and 8 bases at J; junction bases unmatched: 10. This CDR3 has 14 residues. Germline lookup yields CDR1 ENHRY and CDR2 SYGVKD. The CDR3: CAITGRDRGGGYTF. CDR3 DNA: TGTGCCATCACCGGCCGGGACAGGGGTGGGGGCTACACCTTC.

This chain links TRBV15 with TRBJ1-5, with D unclear. V lost 8 bases, J lost 2 bases, and 7 bases lay in between. Germline loops: CDR1 LNHNV, CDR2 YYDKDF (reference sequence). There are 12 residues in the CDR3. The CDR3 DNA reads as TGTGCCACCGCAGCAGGCAATCAGCCCCAGCATTTT. This encodes CATAAGNQPQHF.

This chain joins TRBV7-2 and TRBJ2-1; perhaps TRBD2 as D (5 bases). V dropped 4 bases and J dropped 9 bases, with 10 bases sitting between them. Per germline, CDR1 SGHTA and CDR2 FQGNSA. The CDR3 totals 12 residues. The DNA of the CDR3 is TGTGCCAGCAGCTACGGGATTGGTGAGCAGTTCTTC. It codes for CASSYGIGEQFF.

This CDR3 is CASRGVINSPLHF. For the CDR3, the DNA is TGTGCCAGCAGGGGGGTTATCAATTCACCCCTCCACTTT. This sequence joins TRBV2 and TRBJ1-6, with TRBD1 as a possible D gene (5 bases). V was pared by 6 bases and J by 7 bases, with 10 bases between. This CDR3 is built from 13 residues. CDR1 and CDR2 from the germline V gene are SNHLY and FYNNEI. The whole variable domain, filled in from reference TRBV2 and TRBJ1-6, reads EPEVTQTPSHQVTQMGQEVILRCVPISNHLYFYWYRQILGQKVEFLVSFYNNEISEKSEIFDDQFSVERPDGSNFTLKIRSTKLEDSAMYFCASRGVINSPLHFGNGTRLTVT.

The chain uses TRBV2 and TRBJ2-7; D remains unclear. Germline V gene lookup returns CDR1 SNHLY and CDR2 FYNNEI. Trimming took off 6 bases at V and 2 bases at J, with 5 bases between the two ends. The CDR3 covers 11 residues. CDR3: CASRITYEQYF. For the CDR3, the DNA is TGTGCCAGCAGGATTACCTACGAGCAGTACTTC.

The chain carries TRBV19 and TRBJ1-5; 7 nucleotides match TRBD1. Unmatched junction bases numbered 11, after V lost 5 bases and J lost 7 bases. The germline V gene encodes CDR1 LNHDA and CDR2 SQIVND (reference sequence). The CDR3 loop spans 15 amino acids. CDR3 coding DNA: TGTGCCAGTAGTTCTCTAGGACAGGTTGGACAGCCCCAGCATTTT. It specifies CASSSLGQVGQPQHF.

This clone is a singleton in its sample. The gene calls are TRBV5-1 and TRBJ2-3; 11 nucleotides agree with TRBD2. This CDR3 has 16 amino acids. With V trimmed by 0 bases and J by 3 bases, 3 bases remained unmatched. CDR1 SGHRS and CDR2 YFSETQ come from the germline V gene. CDR3 protein: CASSLGLAGTTDTQYF. The DNA for the CDR3 is TGCGCCAGCAGCTTGGGACTAGCGGGGACTACAGATACGCAGTATTTT.

V gene TRBV21-1 combines with J gene TRBJ1-2; whether TRBD1, the table's D call, matches the DNA was not checked. TRBV21-1 constitutes a pseudogene. CDR3 length: 14 residues. The CDR3 is CASSKPERTVNYTF. The CDR3 DNA is TGTGCCAGCAGCAAACCCGAACGGACAGTGAACTACACCTTC.

The chain carries TRBV5-1 and TRBJ2-7; TRBD1 agrees at 9 bases. V lost 7 bases to trimming and J lost 2 bases; unmatched junction nucleotides: 7. Germline CDR1 and CDR2: SGHRS and YFSETQ. The CDR3 is 14 amino acids. For the CDR3, the DNA is TGCGCCAGCGGCCGCGGGACAGGGACCTACGAGCAGTACTTC. Encoded protein: CASGRGTGTYEQYF. Drawing the rest from reference TRBV5-1 and TRBJ2-7, the complete variable domain is KAGVTQTPRYLIKTRGQQVTLSCSPISGHRSVSWYQQTPGQGLQFLFEYFSETQRNKGNFPGRFSGRQFSNSRSEMNVSTLELGDSALYLCASGRGTGTYEQYFGPGTRLTVT.

This clone was detected once. The rearrangement uses TRBV6-5 and TRBJ2-3; D ambiguous. Trimming removed 5 bases at V and 2 bases at J, with 14 bases between. Per germline, CDR1 MNHEY and CDR2 SVGAGI. This CDR3 is 15 amino acids long. As DNA, the CDR3 is TGTGCCAGCAGTGCCATGGGATCTGACACAGATACGCAGTATTTT. Translated, it gives CASSAMGSDTDTQYF.

The rearrangement uses TRBV7-2 and TRBJ1-2; D perhaps matches TRBD1 (6 bases). Germline CDR1 reads SGHTA; CDR2 reads FQGNSA. The ends were cut back, 7 bases at V and 4 bases at J, with 22 bases in the middle. The CDR3 has 16 residues. In nucleotides, the CDR3 is TGTGCCAGCACCCTAGGGGGGAGAGGGGAGTTCTATGGCTACACCTTC. The encoded protein is CASTLGGRGEFYGYTF.

The chain carries TRBV5-6 and TRBJ2-5, with 9 bases fitting TRBD1. Looked up from germline, CDR1 is SGHDT and CDR2 is YYEEEE. Losses at the gene ends were 7 bases for V and 5 bases for J; bases not matched to a gene: 9. The CDR3 runs 14 residues. The CDR3 nucleotides are TGTGCCAGCTTCCCCCGGGGACAGGGTGAGACCCAGTACTTC. This translates into CASFPRGQGETQYF.

This clone was seen a handful of times. The chain combines TRBV7-6 with TRBJ2-1; 13 positions match TRBD2. The germline V gene encodes CDR1 SGHVS and CDR2 FNYEAQ. This CDR3 has 17 amino acids. Unmatched junction bases numbered 6, after V lost 0 bases and J lost 7 bases. The CDR3 DNA sequence: TGTGCCAGCAGCTTAGCGCCCCCGACTAGCGGGAGGAATGAGCAGTTCTTC. The encoded protein is CASSLAPPTSGRNEQFF.

This rearrangement joins TRBV29-1 to TRBJ2-7; D is unresolved. V was shortened by 5 bases and J by 4 bases, with 18 bases between the two germline ends. The CDR3 spans 14 residues. From germline, CDR1 is SQVTM and CDR2 ANQGSEA. The CDR3 nucleotides are TGCAGCGTTTCGGACCGCAACAGACCTTACGAGCAGTACTTC. Residues: CSVSDRNRPYEQYF.